The entry that follows covers one T cell receptor (beta chain) sequence. Its antigen is unknown. No qualities accompany the bases; no much larger clone lies one base away. Patients chosen for sequencing had shown expansion of CD8+CD57+ cells by flow cytometry. Severe acquired aplastic anemia was diagnosed in all patients according to International Study of Aplastic Anemia and Agranulocytosis and Camitta criteria. Patients had received no therapy at the time of blood sampling. The study deep-sequenced TCR repertoires of sorted CD4+ and CD8+ blood T cells from severe aplastic anemia patients and healthy subjects. Patients were enrolled in the USA under clinicaltrials.gov protocols 00001620, 01623167, 00001397, 00071045, 00081523 and 00961064. Ficoll-Paque density gradient centrifugation was used to isolate peripheral blood mononuclear cells. Before DNA extraction, CD4+ and CD8+ T cells were sorted by FACS or by magnetic beads.

Profiling of TCR beta VDJ combinations and CDR3 sequences used genomic DNA as the template. An Illumina HiSeq 2000 was used for TCR repertoire sequencing. Concerning the study's data processing: TRBV/TRBJ rearrangement plots, CDR3 size and DJ length profiles, and Simpson's diversity index were used to evaluate the repertoires. Whichever DNA sequence was most abundant in the deep sequencing data was defined as the immunodominant clone. CDR3 amino acid sequences were checked for sharing between subjects and were compared against published repertoires and the VDJdb database. TCRdb took the public reads, trimmed them with fastp at Q25, ran MiXCR for clone calling and kept in-frame beta chains. Rows are combined by CDR3 protein, so each entry shows the most common genes and DNA. TCRdb's processing, not the study's, gives the V and J calls here. This sample has approximately 150,000 distinct CDR3 sequences in its table, and about 45% of those were observed once. The top ten hold 3.2% of the sample.

The entry originates in a study of CD8+CD57+ T cells in acquired aplastic anemia (dated by TCRdb to the late 2010s). Turning to the overall study: DNA extracted from sorted CD4+ and CD8+ cells had a mean of around 3.3 ug, with a range of roughly 0.18 to 27.4 ug. CD8+CD57+ expansion was defined as a frequency above the mean frequency observed in healthy subjects.

Summary of the overall study and its limitations: Between patients and healthy controls, no significant difference in CD8+ Simpson's diversity was found (P=0.060). Roughly 30 CD8+ CDR3 sequences were found to be shared between patients and controls, but these sequences appeared to be highly expressed in patients and within the immunodominant clones of the patients.

The sequenced material came from sorted CD4+, CD8+, or CD8+CD57+ T cells (not recorded which) from PBMCs. This TCR was recovered from a human donor with aplastic anemia.

The DNA sequence is TGTGCCAGCAGCCAAGAAAGGACAGGCGTCTACGAGCAGTACTTC. It specifies CASSQERTGVYEQYF. Recombination joined TRBV4-2 with TRBJ2-7; TRBD1 lines up with 7 middle nucleotides. Spanning cysteine to phenylalanine, the CDR3 consists of 15 amino acids. This entry keeps only the CDR3 DNA: 45 bases, framed from base 1. Unmatched junction bases come to 5, with V trimmed by 0 bases and J by 3 bases. As encoded in the germline V gene, CDR1 is LGHNA while CDR2 is YNFKEQ.